The following is a TCR beta chain sequence with its context. Its antigen remains unknown. The primer mix had 60 Vbeta and 13 Jbeta primers. The protocol was immunoSEQ multiplex PCR, while the TCRdb copy is restricted to in-frame clones and leaves out a portion. Of 130,000 to 150,000 clones listed, approximately 83% are singletons. The germline V gene has CDR1 MNHEY and CDR2 SMNVEV (reference sequence). The CDR3 runs to 14 residues. Trimming at V came to 7 bases and at J to 7 bases, leaving 6 bases not matched to a gene. These data come from a study of cytomegalovirus exposure and HLA in healthy donors. Regarding the study as a whole: Earlier analysis yielded a pattern in which most TCR beta V segments were productive about 90% or about 30% of the time. The authors later found most CMV-associated TCR beta chains appeared HLA-restricted.

The receptor's source is a middle-aged man in good health and CMV-seropositive. The rearrangement links TRBV27 to TRBJ1-6, with 8 bases fitting TRBD1. What was sequenced was PBMCs. Written as DNA, the CDR3 is TGTGCCAGCACATGGGCAGGGGGCAATTCACCCCTCCACTTT. Its protein is CASTWAGGNSPLHF.